The T cell receptor (beta chain) described here comes from a study of blood T cell repertoires in COVID-19. Only in-frame clones appear in the TCRdb table, and some are missing; sequencing was by immunoSEQ multiplex PCR. The data contain 200,000 to 300,000 clones, roughly 87% of them singletons. The specimen was peripheral blood. The sequence was collected from a man aged 55 to 70 who had recovered from COVID-19.

CDR3 residues: CASGLVLGGGVYNEQFF. CDR3 DNA sequence: TGTGCTAGTGGTTTGGTACTTGGGGGGGGCGTTTACAATGAGCAGTTCTTC. The chain joins TRBV12-5 to TRBJ2-1; D may be TRBD2 (7 bases). Germline assignment: CDR1 LGHNT and CDR2 FRNRAP. Trimming left V 0 bases short and J 4 bases short, with 16 bases between. The CDR3 extends over 17 amino acids.